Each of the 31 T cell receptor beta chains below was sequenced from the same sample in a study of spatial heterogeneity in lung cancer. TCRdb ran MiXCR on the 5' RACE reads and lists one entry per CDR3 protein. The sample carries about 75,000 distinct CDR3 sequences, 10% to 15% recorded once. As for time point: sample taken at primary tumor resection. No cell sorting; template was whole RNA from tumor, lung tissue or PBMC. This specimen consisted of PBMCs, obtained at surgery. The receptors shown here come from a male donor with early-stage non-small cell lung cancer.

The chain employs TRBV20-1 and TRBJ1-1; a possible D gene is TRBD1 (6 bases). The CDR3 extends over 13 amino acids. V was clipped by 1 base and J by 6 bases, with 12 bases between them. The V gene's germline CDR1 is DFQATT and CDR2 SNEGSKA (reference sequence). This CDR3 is CSARVPGAPEAFF. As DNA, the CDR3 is TGCAGTGCTAGAGTCCCGGGGGCGCCTGAAGCTTTCTTT.

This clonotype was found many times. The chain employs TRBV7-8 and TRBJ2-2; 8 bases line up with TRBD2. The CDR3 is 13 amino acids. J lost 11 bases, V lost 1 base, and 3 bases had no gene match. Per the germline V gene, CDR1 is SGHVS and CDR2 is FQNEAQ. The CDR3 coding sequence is TGTGCCAGCAGCTTAGTCGCGGGAGGAGAGCTGTTTTTT. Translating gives CASSLVAGGELFF.

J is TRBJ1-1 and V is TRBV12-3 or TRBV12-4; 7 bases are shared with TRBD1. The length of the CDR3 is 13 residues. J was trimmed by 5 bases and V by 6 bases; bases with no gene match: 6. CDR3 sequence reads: CASSWTGLTEAFF. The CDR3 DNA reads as TGTGCCAGCAGCTGGACAGGACTGACTGAAGCTTTCTTT.

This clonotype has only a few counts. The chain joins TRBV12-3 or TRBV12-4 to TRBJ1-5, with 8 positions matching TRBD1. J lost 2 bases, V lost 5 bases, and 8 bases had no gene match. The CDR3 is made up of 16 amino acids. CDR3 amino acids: CASSHSTGAGNQPQHF. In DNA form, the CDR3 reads TGTGCCAGCAGTCATTCGACAGGGGCCGGCAATCAGCCCCAGCATTTT.

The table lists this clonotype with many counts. In DNA form, the CDR3 reads TGCGCCAGCAGCCAAGAACTCGCGGGGCAGGTCTACGAGCAGTACTTC. This encodes CASSQELAGQVYEQYF. V gene TRBV4-1 combines with J gene TRBJ2-7, with TRBD2 as a possible D gene (6 bases). Germline lookup yields CDR1 MGHRA and CDR2 YSYEKL. This CDR3 comprises 16 residues. The V end lost 0 bases, the J end lost 3 bases, and 15 bases lay between the germline ends.

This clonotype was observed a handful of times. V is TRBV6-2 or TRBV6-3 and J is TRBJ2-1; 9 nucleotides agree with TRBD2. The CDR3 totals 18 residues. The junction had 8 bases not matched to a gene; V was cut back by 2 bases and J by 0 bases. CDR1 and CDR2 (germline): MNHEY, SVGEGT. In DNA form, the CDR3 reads TGTGCCAGCAGTTACCTCACCTTTAGCGGGAGCTCCTACAATGAGCAGTTCTTC. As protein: CASSYLTFSGSSYNEQFF.

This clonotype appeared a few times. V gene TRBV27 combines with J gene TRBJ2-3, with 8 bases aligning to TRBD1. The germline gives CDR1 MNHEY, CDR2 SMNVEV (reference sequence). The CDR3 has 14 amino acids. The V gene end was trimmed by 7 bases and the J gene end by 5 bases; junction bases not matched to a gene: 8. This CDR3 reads CASKTGAGGDTQYF. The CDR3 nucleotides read TGTGCCAGCAAGACAGGGGCTGGGGGAGATACGCAGTATTTT.

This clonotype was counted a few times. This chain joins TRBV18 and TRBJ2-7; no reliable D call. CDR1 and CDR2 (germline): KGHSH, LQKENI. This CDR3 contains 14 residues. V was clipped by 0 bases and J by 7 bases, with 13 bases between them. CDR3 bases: TGTGCCAGCTCACCACCTTCCGGGTCCGGGGAGCAGTACTTC. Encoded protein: CASSPPSGSGEQYF.

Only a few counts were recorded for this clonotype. The DNA of the CDR3 is TGTGCCAGCAGCCCCCGGGACAGGGTACCAGGGGCCAACGTCCTGACTTTC. Its translation is CASSPRDRVPGANVLTF. This chain links TRBV7-2 with TRBJ2-6; TRBD1 matches 9 bases. The CDR3 has 17 residues. Germline-derived CDR1 and CDR2 are SGHTA and FQGNSA. With 5 bases clipped from V and 4 bases from J, the junction kept 9 bases outside the gene matches.

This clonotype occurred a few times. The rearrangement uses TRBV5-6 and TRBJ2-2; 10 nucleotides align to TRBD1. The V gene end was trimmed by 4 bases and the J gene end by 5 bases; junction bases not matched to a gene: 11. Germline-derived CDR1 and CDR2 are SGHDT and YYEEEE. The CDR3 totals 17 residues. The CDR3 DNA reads TGTGCCAGCAGCCTTCCCTGGAGACAGGGGGCTACCGGGGAGCTGTTTTTT. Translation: CASSLPWRQGATGELFF.

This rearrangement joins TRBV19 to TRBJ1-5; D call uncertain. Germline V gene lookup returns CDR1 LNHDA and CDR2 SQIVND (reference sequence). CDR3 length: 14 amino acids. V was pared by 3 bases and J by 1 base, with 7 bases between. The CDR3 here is CASSIQASNQPQHF. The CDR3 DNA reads TGTGCCAGTAGTATTCAAGCAAGCAATCAGCCCCAGCATTTT.

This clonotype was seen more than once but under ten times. The DNA for the CDR3 is TGTGCCAGCAGCCAAGAAGGCGGGGCAGGGCGAGGGGAAAAACTGTTTTTT. Its protein product is CASSQEGGAGRGEKLFF. This chain joins TRBV4-2 and TRBJ1-4; TRBD1 might be the D (5 bases). V was trimmed by 0 bases and J by 8 bases, leaving 19 bases between them. This CDR3 is built from 17 residues. CDR1 LGHNA and CDR2 YNFKEQ come from the germline V gene.

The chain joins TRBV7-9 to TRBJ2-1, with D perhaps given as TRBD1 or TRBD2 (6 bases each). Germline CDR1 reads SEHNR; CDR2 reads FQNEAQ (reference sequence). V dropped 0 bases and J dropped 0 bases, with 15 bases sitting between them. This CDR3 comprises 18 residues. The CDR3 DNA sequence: TGTGCCAGCAGCTTAGCGGGGGGCCGGGGACACTCCTACAATGAGCAGTTCTTC. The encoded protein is CASSLAGGRGHSYNEQFF.

The CDR3 loop is CAWKGEADTQYF. Here the CDR3 DNA reads TGTGCCTGGAAGGGGGAGGCAGATACGCAGTATTTT. The J gene is TRBJ2-3, the V gene TRBV30; TRBD1 or TRBD2 may be the D gene (6 bases each). The CDR3 covers 12 residues. With 4 bases removed from V and 4 bases from J, the gap between germline ends came to 9 bases. Germline CDR1 GTSNPN, CDR2 SVGIG (reference sequence).

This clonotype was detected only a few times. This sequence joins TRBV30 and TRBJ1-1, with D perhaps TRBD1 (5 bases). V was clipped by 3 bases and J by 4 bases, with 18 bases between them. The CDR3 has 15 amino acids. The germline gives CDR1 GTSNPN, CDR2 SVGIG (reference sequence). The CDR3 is CAWRASTVRITEAFF. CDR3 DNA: TGTGCCTGGAGGGCATCGACAGTAAGGATCACTGAAGCTTTCTTT.

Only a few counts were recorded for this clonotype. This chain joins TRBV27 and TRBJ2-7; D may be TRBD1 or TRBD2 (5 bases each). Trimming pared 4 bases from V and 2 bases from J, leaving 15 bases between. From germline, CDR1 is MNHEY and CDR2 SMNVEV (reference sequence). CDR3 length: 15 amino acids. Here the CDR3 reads CASSSTGRKAYEQYF. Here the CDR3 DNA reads TGTGCCAGCAGTTCTACGGGGCGCAAAGCCTACGAGCAGTACTTC.

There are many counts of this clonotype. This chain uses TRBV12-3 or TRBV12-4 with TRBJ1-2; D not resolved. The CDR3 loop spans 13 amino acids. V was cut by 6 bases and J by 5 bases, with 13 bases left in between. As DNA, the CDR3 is TGTGCCAGCAGCCCTTTCGGGATGTATGGCTACACCTTC. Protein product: CASSPFGMYGYTF.

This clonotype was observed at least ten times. In DNA, the CDR3 is TGCAGTGCTAGTTTCCGGGAGGGGTGGAATGAGCAGTTCTTC. Its protein is CSASFREGWNEQFF. V usage is TRBV20-1 and J usage is TRBJ2-1; 8 nucleotides agree with TRBD2. The V gene end was trimmed by 3 bases and the J gene end by 7 bases; junction bases not matched to a gene: 8. Germline CDR1 is DFQATT and CDR2 is SNEGSKA (reference sequence). This CDR3 is built from 14 residues.

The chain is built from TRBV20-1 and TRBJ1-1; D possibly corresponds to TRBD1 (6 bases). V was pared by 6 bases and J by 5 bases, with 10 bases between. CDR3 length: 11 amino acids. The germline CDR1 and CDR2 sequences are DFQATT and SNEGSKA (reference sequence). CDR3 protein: CSASQGTEAFF. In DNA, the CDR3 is TGCAGTGCCTCACAGGGAACTGAAGCTTTCTTT.

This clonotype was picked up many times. The CDR3, as DNA: TGTGCCAGCAGCGTGGGGGGCCCACGAGTACATGAGCAGTTCTTC. Translating gives CASSVGGPRVHEQFF. The chain uses TRBV9 and TRBJ2-1; possibly TRBD1 or TRBD2 for D (6 bases each). This CDR3 is 15 amino acids long. V lost 2 bases to trimming and J lost 8 bases, with 17 bases between them. In germline, CDR1 is SGDLS, CDR2 YYNGEE.

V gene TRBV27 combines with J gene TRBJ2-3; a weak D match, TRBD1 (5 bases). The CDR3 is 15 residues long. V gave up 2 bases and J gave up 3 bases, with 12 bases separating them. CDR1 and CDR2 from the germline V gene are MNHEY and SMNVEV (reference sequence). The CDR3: CASSLMGLRTDTQYF. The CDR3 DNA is TGTGCCAGCAGTTTAATGGGGCTCCGTACAGATACGCAGTATTTT.

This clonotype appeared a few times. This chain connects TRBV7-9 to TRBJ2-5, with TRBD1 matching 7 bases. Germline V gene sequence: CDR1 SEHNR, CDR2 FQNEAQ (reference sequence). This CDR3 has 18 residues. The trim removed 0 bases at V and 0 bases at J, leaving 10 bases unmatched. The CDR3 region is CASSLALSWQGDQETQYF. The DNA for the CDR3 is TGTGCCAGCAGCTTAGCTCTGTCGTGGCAGGGGGACCAAGAGACCCAGTACTTC.

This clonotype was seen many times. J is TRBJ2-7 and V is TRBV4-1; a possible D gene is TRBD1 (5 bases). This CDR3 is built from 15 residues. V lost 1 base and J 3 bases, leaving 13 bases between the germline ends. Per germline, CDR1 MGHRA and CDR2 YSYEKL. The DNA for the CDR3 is TGCGCCAGCAGCCAAGCAAGCAGGGCTGGCTACGAGCAGTACTTC. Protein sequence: CASSQASRAGYEQYF.

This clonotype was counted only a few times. The CDR3 nucleotides are TGTGCCAGTAGGCAGGCCGGAGAGACCCAGTACTTC. Translation gives CASRQAGETQYF. The rearrangement uses TRBV19 and TRBJ2-5; D remains ambiguous. Germline CDR1 is LNHDA and CDR2 is SQIVND (reference sequence). Trimming took 6 bases from V and 4 from J, leaving 9 bases between them. The CDR3 spans 12 residues.

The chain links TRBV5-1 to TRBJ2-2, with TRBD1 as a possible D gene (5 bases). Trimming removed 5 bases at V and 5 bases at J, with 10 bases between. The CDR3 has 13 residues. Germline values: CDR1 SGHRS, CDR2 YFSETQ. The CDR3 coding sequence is TGCGCCAGCAGGAAAGGGGAAACCGGGGAGCTGTTTTTT. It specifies CASRKGETGELFF. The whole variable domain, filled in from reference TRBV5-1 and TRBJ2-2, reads KAGVTQTPRYLIKTRGQQVTLSCSPISGHRSVSWYQQTPGQGLQFLFEYFSETQRNKGNFPGRFSGRQFSNSRSEMNVSTLELGDSALYLCASRKGETGELFFGEGSRLTVL.

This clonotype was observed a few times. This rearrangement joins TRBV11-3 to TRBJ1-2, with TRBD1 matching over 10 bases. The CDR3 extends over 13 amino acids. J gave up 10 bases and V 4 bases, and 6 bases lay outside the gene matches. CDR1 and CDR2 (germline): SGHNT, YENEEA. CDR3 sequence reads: CASSYSGTGDYTF. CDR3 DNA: TGTGCCAGCAGCTACAGTGGGACAGGGGACTACACCTTC.

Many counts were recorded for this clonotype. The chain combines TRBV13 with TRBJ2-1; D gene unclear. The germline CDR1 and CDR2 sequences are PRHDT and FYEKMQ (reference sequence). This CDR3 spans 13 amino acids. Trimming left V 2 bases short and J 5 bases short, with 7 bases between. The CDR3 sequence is CASSLTINNEQFF. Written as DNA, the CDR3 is TGTGCCAGCAGCTTAACTATCAACAATGAGCAGTTCTTC.

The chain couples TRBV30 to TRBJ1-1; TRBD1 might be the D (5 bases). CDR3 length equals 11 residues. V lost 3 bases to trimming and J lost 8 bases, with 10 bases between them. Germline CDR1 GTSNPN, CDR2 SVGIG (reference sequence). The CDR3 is CAWSEGQEAFF. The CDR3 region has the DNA TGTGCCTGGAGCGAGGGGCAAGAAGCTTTCTTT.

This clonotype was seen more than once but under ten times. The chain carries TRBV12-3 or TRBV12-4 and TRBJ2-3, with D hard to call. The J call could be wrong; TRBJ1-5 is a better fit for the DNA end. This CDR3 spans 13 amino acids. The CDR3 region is CASSPPGTDTQHF. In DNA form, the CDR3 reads TGTGCCAGCAGTCCCCCAGGCACAGATACGCAGCATTTT.

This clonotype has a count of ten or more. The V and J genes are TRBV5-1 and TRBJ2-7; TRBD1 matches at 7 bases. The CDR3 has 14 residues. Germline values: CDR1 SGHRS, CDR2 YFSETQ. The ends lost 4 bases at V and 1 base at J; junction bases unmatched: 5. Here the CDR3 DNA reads TGCGCCAGCAGCCCCCGGACAGGTTCCTACGAGCAGTACTTC. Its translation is CASSPRTGSYEQYF.

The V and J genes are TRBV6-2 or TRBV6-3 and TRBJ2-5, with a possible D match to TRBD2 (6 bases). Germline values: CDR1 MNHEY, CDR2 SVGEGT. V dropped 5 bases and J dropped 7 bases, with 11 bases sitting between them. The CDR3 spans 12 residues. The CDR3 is CASSRLGGTQYF. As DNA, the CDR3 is TGTGCCAGCAGTCGACTAGGAGGGACCCAGTACTTC.